Included here is one T cell receptor beta chain sequence, with context. The sample originates from a study of blood T cell repertoires in COVID-19. Study-level background: Donors in the United States, Italy and Spain gave samples during acute or convalescent COVID-19.

Germline V gives CDR1 MNHNY, CDR2 SVGAGI (reference sequence). Trimming cost V 5 bases and J 6 bases; bases outside gene matches: 7. The CDR3 extends over 14 amino acids. The authors' processing: Amplification of reference gene primers was used by the study to estimate nucleated cell counts. TCRdb's copy holds only in-frame clones and misses some; the assay was immunoSEQ multiplex PCR. That table supplies the V and J calls and clone size; D and trimming were determined from the DNA. Seen here are about 28,000 clones, approximately 80% observed once, and the top ten hold roughly 15%. This TCR derives from a man between 65 and 79 years old with active COVID-19. What was sequenced was peripheral blood. The V gene is TRBV6-6, the J gene TRBJ2-7; 10 positions agree with TRBD1. CDR3 amino acids: CASSGQGDYAEQYF. The CDR3 DNA follows: TGTGCCAGCAGTGGACAGGGGGATTATGCCGAGCAGTACTTC.